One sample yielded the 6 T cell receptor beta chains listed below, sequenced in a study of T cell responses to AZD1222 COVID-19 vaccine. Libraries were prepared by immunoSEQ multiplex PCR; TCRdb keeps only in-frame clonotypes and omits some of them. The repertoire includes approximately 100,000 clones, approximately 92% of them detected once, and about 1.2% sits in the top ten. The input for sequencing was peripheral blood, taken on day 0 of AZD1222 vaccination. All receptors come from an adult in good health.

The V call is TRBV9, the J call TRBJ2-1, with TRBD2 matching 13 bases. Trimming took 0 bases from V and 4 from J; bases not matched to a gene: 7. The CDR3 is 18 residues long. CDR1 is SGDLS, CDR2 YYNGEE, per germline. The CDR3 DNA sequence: TGTGCCAGCAGCGTAGGCACTAGCGGGGGGGCGCGTTACAATGAGCAGTTCTTC. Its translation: CASSVGTSGGARYNEQFF.

In nucleotides, the CDR3 is TGTGCCAGCAGCCAAGATAGAGCAGGCCTCTCTGGAAACACCATATATTTT. Translating gives CASSQDRAGLSGNTIYF. This chain connects TRBV4-2 to TRBJ1-3; no reliable D call. Germline values: CDR1 LGHNA, CDR2 YNFKEQ. This CDR3 has 17 residues. V shed 0 bases and J shed 0 bases, with 12 bases lying between them.

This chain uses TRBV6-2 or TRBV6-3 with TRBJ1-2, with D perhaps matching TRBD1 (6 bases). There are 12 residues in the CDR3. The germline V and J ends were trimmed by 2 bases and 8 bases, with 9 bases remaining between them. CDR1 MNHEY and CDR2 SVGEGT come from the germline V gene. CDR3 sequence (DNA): TGTGCCAGCAGTTACCCAGGGGACGGCTACACCTTC. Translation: CASSYPGDGYTF.

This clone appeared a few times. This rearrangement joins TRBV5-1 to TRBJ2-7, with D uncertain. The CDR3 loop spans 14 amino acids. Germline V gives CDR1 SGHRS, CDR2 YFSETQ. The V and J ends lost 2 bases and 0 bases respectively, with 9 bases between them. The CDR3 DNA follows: TGCGCCAGCAGCTTAGGACCCCGCTCCTACGAGCAGTACTTC. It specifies CASSLGPRSYEQYF.

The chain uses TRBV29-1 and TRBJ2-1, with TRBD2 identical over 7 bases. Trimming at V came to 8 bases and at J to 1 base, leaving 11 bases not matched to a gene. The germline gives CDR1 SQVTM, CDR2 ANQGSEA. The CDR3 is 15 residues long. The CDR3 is CSTSLGRDSYNEQFF. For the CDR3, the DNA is TGCAGCACCTCCCTTGGGAGGGATTCCTACAATGAGCAGTTCTTC.

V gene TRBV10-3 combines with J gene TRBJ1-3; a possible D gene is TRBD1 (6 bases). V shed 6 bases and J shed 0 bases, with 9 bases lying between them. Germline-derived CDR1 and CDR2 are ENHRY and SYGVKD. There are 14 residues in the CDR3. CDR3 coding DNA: TGTGCCATCAGGGACAGCAGCTCTGGAAACACCATATATTTT. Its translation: CAIRDSSSGNTIYF.